This T cell receptor (beta chain) was captured by sequencing in a study of T cell responses to AZD1222 COVID-19 vaccine. Study-wide findings and caveats: Among those given AZD1222, only six were seropositive at baseline. Rises in breadth and depth of Spike-specific TCRs came after two AZD1222 doses. There were vaccine-associated CD4 TCRs across spike, dominant at 160-218 and 743-854. After the peak T cell response, and only then, were repertoires sampled.

The ends were cut back, 7 bases at V and 0 bases at J, with 14 bases in the middle. Germline V gene sequence: CDR1 MNHEY, CDR2 SVGAGI. The CDR3 sequence is 15 residues long. About this clone: Its specificity is not known.

TCRdb's copy holds only in-frame clones and misses some; the assay was immunoSEQ multiplex PCR. The sample contains around 130,000 clones, 88% of which appear only once. The clonotype originates from an adult who received the AZD1222 COVID-19 vaccine. The material sequenced was peripheral blood, taken 28 days after the second AZD1222 dose. The chain uses TRBV6-5 and TRBJ2-3; D gene unclear. CDR3 nucleotides: TGTGCCAGCATACTCGTGGGGTTGAGCACAGATACGCAGTATTTT. Translation gives CASILVGLSTDTQYF.